The sequence of this TCR beta chain was determined in a study of T cell clones after liver transplantation. Concerning this clone: Its antigen is as yet unknown.

This table comes from immunoSEQ multiplex PCR, and its TCRdb copy is limited to in-frame clones, with some not included. The sample shows around 110,000 clones, about nine tenths of them seen only once. The CDR3 runs to 16 residues. The V and J ends lost 0 bases and 1 base, in that order; junction bases with no gene match: 1. Germline V lookup: CDR1 MNHNY, CDR2 SVGAGI (reference sequence). Study-wide results and caveats: In a couple of subjects, few donor cells limited the measurable donor-reactive repertoire.

The sequence derives from a human patient who received a liver transplant. Some T cells may trace back to the graft donor. The material was CD4+ T cells from blood, obtained 12 months after liver transplant. V and J are TRBV6-6 and TRBJ2-5, with 11 bases matching TRBD2. As DNA, the CDR3 is TGTGCCAGCAGTTACTCGCTAGCGGGGGGCCAAGAGACCCAGTACTTC. This codes for CASSYSLAGGQETQYF.